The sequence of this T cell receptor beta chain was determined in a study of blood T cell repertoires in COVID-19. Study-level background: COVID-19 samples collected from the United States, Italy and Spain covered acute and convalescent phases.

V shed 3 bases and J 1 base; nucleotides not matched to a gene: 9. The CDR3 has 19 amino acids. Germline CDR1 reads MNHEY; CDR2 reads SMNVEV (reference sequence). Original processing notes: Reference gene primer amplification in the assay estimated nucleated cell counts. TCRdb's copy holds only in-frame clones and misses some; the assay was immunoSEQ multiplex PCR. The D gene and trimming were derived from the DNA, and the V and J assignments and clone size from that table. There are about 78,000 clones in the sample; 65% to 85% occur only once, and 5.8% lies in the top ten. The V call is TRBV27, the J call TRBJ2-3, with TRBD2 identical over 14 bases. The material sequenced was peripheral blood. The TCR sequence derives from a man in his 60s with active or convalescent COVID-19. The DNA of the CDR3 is TGTGCCAGCAGTTTTCTCGGACTAGCGGGGGGCAGGGGCACAGATACGCAGTATTTT. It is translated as CASSFLGLAGGRGTDTQYF.